The entry below describes one T cell receptor (beta chain). Its antigen remains unknown. The junction differs from germline at one of its ends, possibly a read error. This entry is derived from a study of cytomegalovirus exposure and HLA in healthy donors. Across the whole study: From HLA-typed donors, an early data release held about 85 million unique TCRs. Study results and limitations: A missense DCLRE1C variant was associated with V- and J-gene trimming of TCR beta chains in a later analysis, and an independent cohort replicated the association.

Per germline, CDR1 LNHDA and CDR2 SQIVND (reference sequence). The CDR3 is 11 amino acids. The PCR made use of 60 Vbeta and 13 Jbeta primers. Assay: immunoSEQ multiplex PCR; the TCRdb copy retains only in-frame clones and omits some. The sample has about 95,000 clones; 80% to 85% are singletons. This chain joins TRBV19 and TRBJ2-7; a possible D gene is TRBD1 (6 bases). The specimen was PBMCs. This receptor was obtained from a woman between 70 and 85 years old in good health and CMV-seropositive. CDR3 residues: CAGSTGFGIYF. The CDR3 DNA sequence: TGTGCCGGTAGTACAGGGTTTGGGATTTACTTC. The whole variable domain, remainder taken from reference TRBV19 and TRBJ2-7, is DGGITQSPKYLFRKEGQNVTLSCEQNLNHDAMYWYRQDPGQGLRLIYYSQIVNDFQKGDIAEGYSVSREKKESFPLTVTSAQKNPTAFYLCAGSTGFGIYFGPGTRLTVT.